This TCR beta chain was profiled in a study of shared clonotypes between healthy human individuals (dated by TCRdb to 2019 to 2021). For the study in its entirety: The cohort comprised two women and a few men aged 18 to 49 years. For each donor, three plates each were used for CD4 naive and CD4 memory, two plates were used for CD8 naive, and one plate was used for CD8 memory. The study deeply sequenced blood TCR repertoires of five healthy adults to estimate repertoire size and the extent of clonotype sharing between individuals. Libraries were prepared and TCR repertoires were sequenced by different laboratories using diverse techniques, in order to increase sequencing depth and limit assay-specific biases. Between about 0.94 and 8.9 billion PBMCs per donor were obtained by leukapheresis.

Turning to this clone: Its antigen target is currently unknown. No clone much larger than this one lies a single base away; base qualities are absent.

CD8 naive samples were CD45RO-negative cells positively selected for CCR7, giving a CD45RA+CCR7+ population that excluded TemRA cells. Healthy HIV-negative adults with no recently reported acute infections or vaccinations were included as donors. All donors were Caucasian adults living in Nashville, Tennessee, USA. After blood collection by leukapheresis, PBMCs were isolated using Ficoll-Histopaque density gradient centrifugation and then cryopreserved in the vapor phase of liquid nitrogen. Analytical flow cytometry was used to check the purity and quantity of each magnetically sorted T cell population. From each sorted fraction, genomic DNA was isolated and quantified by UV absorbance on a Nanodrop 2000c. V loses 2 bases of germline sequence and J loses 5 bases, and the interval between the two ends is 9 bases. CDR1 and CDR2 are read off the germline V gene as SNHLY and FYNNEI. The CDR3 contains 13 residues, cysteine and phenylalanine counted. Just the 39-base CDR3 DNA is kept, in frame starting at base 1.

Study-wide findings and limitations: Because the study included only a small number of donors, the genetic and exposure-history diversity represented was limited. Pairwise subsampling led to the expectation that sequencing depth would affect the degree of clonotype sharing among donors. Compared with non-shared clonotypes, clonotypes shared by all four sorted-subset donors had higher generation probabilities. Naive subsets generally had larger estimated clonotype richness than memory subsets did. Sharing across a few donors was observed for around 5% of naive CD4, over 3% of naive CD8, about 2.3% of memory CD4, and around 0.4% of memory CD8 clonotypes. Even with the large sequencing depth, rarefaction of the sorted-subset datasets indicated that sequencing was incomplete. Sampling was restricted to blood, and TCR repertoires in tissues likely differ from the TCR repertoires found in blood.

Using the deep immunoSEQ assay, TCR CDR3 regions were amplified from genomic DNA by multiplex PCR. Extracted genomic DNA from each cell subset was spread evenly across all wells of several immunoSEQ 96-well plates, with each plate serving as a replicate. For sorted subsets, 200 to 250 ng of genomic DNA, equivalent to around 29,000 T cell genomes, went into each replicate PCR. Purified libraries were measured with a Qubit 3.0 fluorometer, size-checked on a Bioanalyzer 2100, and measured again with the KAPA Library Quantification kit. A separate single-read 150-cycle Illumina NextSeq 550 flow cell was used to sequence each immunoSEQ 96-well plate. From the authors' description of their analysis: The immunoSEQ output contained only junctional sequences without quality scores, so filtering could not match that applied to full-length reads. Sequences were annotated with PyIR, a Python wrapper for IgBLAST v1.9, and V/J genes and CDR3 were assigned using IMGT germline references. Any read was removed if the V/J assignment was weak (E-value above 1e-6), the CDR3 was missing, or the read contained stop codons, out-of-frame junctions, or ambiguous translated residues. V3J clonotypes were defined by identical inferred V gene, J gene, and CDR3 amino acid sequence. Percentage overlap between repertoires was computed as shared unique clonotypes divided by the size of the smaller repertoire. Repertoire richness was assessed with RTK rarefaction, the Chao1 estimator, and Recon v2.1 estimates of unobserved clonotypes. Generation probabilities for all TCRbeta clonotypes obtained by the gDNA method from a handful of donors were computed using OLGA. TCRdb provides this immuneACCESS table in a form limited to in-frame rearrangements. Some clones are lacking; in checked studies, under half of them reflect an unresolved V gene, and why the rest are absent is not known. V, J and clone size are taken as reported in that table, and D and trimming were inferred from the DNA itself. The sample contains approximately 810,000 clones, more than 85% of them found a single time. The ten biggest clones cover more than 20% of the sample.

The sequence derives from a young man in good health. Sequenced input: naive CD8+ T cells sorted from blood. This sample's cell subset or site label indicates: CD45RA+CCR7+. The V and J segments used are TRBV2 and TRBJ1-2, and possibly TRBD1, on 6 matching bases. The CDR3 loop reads CASSENRVYGYTF. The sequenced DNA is TGTGCCAGCAGTGAAAACAGGGTATATGGCTACACCTTC.